This TCR beta chain was captured by sequencing in a study of blood T cell repertoires in COVID-19. Study-level information: COVID-19 samples, acute and convalescent, were from the United States, Italy and Spain. T cells, B-cell-depleted T cells, or PBMCs supplied cDNA or gDNA.

The CDR3 runs 14 residues. Germline V gene lookup returns CDR1 SGHVS and CDR2 FNYEAQ. The V and J ends lost 1 base and 7 bases respectively, with 10 bases between them. As originally analysed: Nucleated cell number was recorded as an estimate derived from reference gene primer amplification. Assay: immunoSEQ multiplex PCR; the TCRdb copy retains only in-frame clones and omits some. V, J and clone size are those of that table, while D and trimming were read from the DNA. In the table there are roughly 200,000 clones, approximately 81% of which are singletons. What was sequenced was peripheral blood. The receptor's source is a woman older than 75 with acute or convalescent COVID-19. The gene calls are TRBV7-6 and TRBJ1-4, with TRBD1 as a possible D gene (6 bases). CDR3 sequence: CASSLGQGIEKLFF. In nucleotides, the CDR3 is TGTGCCAGCAGCTTAGGGCAGGGGATTGAAAAACTGTTTTTT.